This T cell receptor beta chain was profiled in a study of T cell responses to AZD1222 COVID-19 vaccine. Generated by immunoSEQ multiplex PCR, the TCRdb table keeps only in-frame clones and is missing some. The data hold tens of thousands of clones, with 90% observed a single time. Sequencing used peripheral blood, obtained 28 days after the second AZD1222 dose. The sequence came from an adult who received the AZD1222 COVID-19 vaccine.

The CDR3 loop reads CASSPVGDTEAFF. The CDR3, as DNA: TGTGCCAGCTCACCTGTCGGGGACACTGAAGCTTTCTTT. The chain has TRBV18 and TRBJ1-1; no reliable D call. V shed 3 bases and J shed 3 bases, with 8 bases lying between them. CDR3 size: 13 residues. CDR1 and CDR2 from the germline V gene are KGHSH and LQKENI.